These 7 T cell receptor beta chains share one sample of origin, sequenced in a study of OX40 agonist ivuxolimab in advanced cancers. The data were produced by immunoSEQ multiplex PCR, yet TCRdb's version contains in-frame clones alone and is incomplete. The sample includes about 40,000 clones, around 89% of them seen just once. The sample was CD4+ or CD8+ T cells sorted from blood, taken in a trial of the OX40 agonist ivuxolimab. The receptors were gathered from an adult with an advanced solid tumor such as melanoma, head and neck, liver or kidney cancer.

The chain is built from TRBV19 and TRBJ1-5, with D uncertain. Germline CDR1 reads LNHDA; CDR2 reads SQIVND (reference sequence). Trimming removed 3 bases at V and 6 bases at J, with 21 bases between. The CDR3 runs 17 residues. In DNA, the CDR3 is TGTGCCAGTAGTATCTGGGTGGGCGCCGGCCCGGTTCAGCCCCAGCATTTT. It yields the protein CASSIWVGAGPVQPQHF.

V usage is TRBV29-1 and J usage is TRBJ2-1; D is possibly TRBD1 (5 bases). Germline V gives CDR1 SQVTM, CDR2 ANQGSEA. This CDR3 has 15 residues. Deletions cut 2 bases from V and 0 bases from J, with 11 bases between. The CDR3 DNA sequence: TGCAGCGTTGAATTAGGGGTCAGCTCCTACAATGAGCAGTTCTTC. Translated, it gives CSVELGVSSYNEQFF.

The rearrangement joins TRBV19 to TRBJ2-7; D remains ambiguous. CDR1 and CDR2 (germline): LNHDA, SQIVND (reference sequence). V lost 6 bases, J lost 5 bases, and 11 bases lay in between. The CDR3 length is 12 residues. CDR3 nucleotide sequence: TGTGCCAGTAGCGGCACATGGGACGAGCAGTACTTC. Protein product: CASSGTWDEQYF. Full variable domain (missing parts from reference TRBV19 and TRBJ2-7): DGGITQSPKYLFRKEGQNVTLSCEQNLNHDAMYWYRQDPGQGLRLIYYSQIVNDFQKGDIAEGYSVSREKKESFPLTVTSAQKNPTAFYLCASSGTWDEQYFGPGTRLTVT.

Comment on this clone: A junction boundary mismatches the germline segment, possibly from a read error. The V and J genes are TRBV7-7 and TRBJ2-5; 7 nucleotides line up with TRBD2. There are 17 residues in the CDR3. CDR1 is SSHAT and CDR2 is FNYEAQ in the germline V gene (reference sequence). The CDR3 is CASSILSGAGSQETQYF. Written as DNA, the CDR3 is TGTGCTAGCAGCATCTTAAGCGGGGCCGGTTCCCAAGAGACCCAGTACTTC.

CDR3: CASSVGASGSPLIGTDTQYF. The CDR3 DNA follows: TGTGCCAGCAGCGTAGGGGCTAGCGGGAGCCCCTTGATTGGCACAGATACGCAGTATTTT. V and J are TRBV9 and TRBJ2-3, with TRBD2 identical over 10 bases. The ends lost 0 bases at V and 1 base at J; junction bases unmatched: 14. Germline V lookup: CDR1 SGDLS, CDR2 YYNGEE. This CDR3 is built from 20 residues.

The chain carries TRBV28 and TRBJ2-5; 8 bases are a match to TRBD2. Germline values: CDR1 MDHEN, CDR2 SYDVKM. The V and J ends lost 6 bases and 1 base, in that order; junction bases with no gene match: 4. This CDR3 is built from 14 residues. CDR3: CASSLTSGQETQYF. The CDR3, as DNA: TGTGCCAGCAGCCTTACTAGCGGCCAAGAGACCCAGTACTTC.

The chain links TRBV11-2 to TRBJ2-3, with TRBD1 matching over 11 bases. Losses at the gene ends were 5 bases for V and 4 bases for J; bases not matched to a gene: 5. This CDR3 has 15 residues. CDR1 and CDR2 from the germline V gene are SGHAT and FQNNGV. The CDR3 DNA sequence: TGTGCCAGCAGCCACGGACAGGGGGCGGCAGATACGCAGTATTTT. It specifies CASSHGQGAADTQYF.